The T cell receptor (beta chain) described here comes from a study of blood T cell repertoires in COVID-19. Turning to the study itself: Donors in the United States, Italy and Spain gave samples during acute or convalescent COVID-19. PBMCs, B-cell-depleted T cells, or T cells provided the cDNA or gDNA that made up the material.

Per the study methods: Estimated nucleated cell counts came from reference gene primer amplification. TCRdb's table, derived via immunoSEQ multiplex PCR, lists solely in-frame clones and lacks some. V and J calls and clone size come straight from that table; D and trimming were deduced from the DNA. The sample lists some 31,000 clones, around 84% seen once, with roughly 15% in the top ten. Germline loops: CDR1 SGHVS, CDR2 FQNEAQ. The CDR3 extends over 14 amino acids. After removal of 7 bases from V and 8 bases from J, the junction contained 11 bases not matched to a gene. The receptor's source is a human donor with acute or convalescent COVID-19. The donor label of this sample is uncertain. The rearrangement joins TRBV7-8 to TRBJ2-1, with 7 bases that match TRBD2. The sequenced material came from peripheral blood. The CDR3 region is CASTTSRVSHEQFF. Written as DNA, the CDR3 is TGTGCCAGCACGACTAGCAGGGTATCACATGAGCAGTTCTTC.